At least ten counts were recorded for the clone carrying this T cell receptor (beta chain). Its target is unknown. This entry is derived from a study of neurological immune-mediated disorders. Study-wide findings and caveats: TCR clonal expansion peaked in HTLV-1-associated myelopathy patients and was lowest in multiple sclerosis patients. The multiple sclerosis repertoire cluster was not associated with any clinical or MRI feature, with the authors stating that larger cohorts are needed.

The CDR3 length is 14 residues. Trimming took off 2 bases at V and 0 bases at J, with 8 bases between the two ends. From germline, CDR1 is SGHKS and CDR2 YYEKEE (reference sequence). Unsorted libraries were prepared from 2 million PBMCs that had been stored at -80 C. The cDNA was generated through 5'RACE incorporating 10-nucleotide random UMIs. From the 5' RACE reads, TCRdb called clonotypes with MiXCR, one entry per CDR3 protein. The sample consists of over 50,000 distinct CDR3 sequences, around 5% of them appearing once. The sequence derives from a human donor with multiple sclerosis. The donor label of this sample is uncertain. The genes are TRBV5-5 and TRBJ1-1, with D unresolved. The sequencing sample was made of PBMCs. DNA for the CDR3: TGTGCCAGCAGCTTCGGGCAGATGAACACTGAAGCTTTCTTT. Translation: CASSFGQMNTEAFF.